Below, 19 T cell receptor gamma chains from the same sample are listed, as sequenced in a study of gamma-delta chains in newborns, infants, children. TCRdb re-identified clones in the reads via CATT. Counted here are roughly 1,600 gamma-chain clones, approximately 70% occurring once; the ten biggest clones make up 23%. The sequenced sample was blood. These receptors were collected from a child who was a newborn, infant or young child, either healthy, febrile or measles-vaccinated (not recorded which).

The chain couples TRGV9 to TRGJP. The J gene was missing in TCRdb and was found by matching the end of the DNA to germline. Germline V gene data show CDR1 as GITISATS and CDR2 as ISYDGTV (reference sequence). Trimming cost V 3 bases and J 6 bases; bases outside gene matches: 8. This CDR3 spans 17 amino acids. CDR3 residues: CALWEFVRELGKKIKVF. The CDR3 nucleotides are TGTGCCTTGTGGGAGTTTGTCAGAGAGTTGGGCAAAAAAATCAAGGTATTT.

Worth noting for this clone: One end of the junction does not line up with germline, which may come from a read error. V gene TRGV9 combines with J gene TRGJP. No J segment appears in TCRdb, so it was assigned here by matching the sequence to germline. From germline, CDR1 is GITISATS and CDR2 ISYDGTV (reference sequence). There are 17 residues in the CDR3. The CDR3 nucleotides are TGTACCTTGTGGGAGGTGAAAAGAAGGTTGGGCAAAAAAATCAAGGTATTT. Protein: CTLWEVKRRLGKKIKVF.

A remark on this clone: The sample has other DNA sequences that encode this CDR3 too. J gene calling gave no result, while the V gene is TRGV9. This CDR3 comprises 15 residues. Germline V gene data show CDR1 as GITISATS and CDR2 as ISYDGTV (reference sequence). The CDR3 sequence: CALWDEELGKKIKVF. The CDR3, as DNA: TGTGCCTTGTGGGACGAAGAGTTGGGCAAAAAAATAAAGGTATTT.

A V gene of TRGV9 was called, but no J gene was assigned. Germline V gene sequence: CDR1 GITISATS, CDR2 ISYDGTV (reference sequence). This CDR3 has 11 amino acids. CDR3 DNA sequence: TGTGCCTTGTGGGAGGTGAAAAACAAACTCTTT. Protein product: CALWEVKNKLF.

For this clone: Distinct nucleotide sequences in the sample also encode this CDR3. V is TRGV9 and J is TRGJP. Because TCRdb records no J gene, it was assigned here through a match of the DNA to germline. Trimming cost V 1 base and J 7 bases; bases outside gene matches: 7. Per germline, CDR1 GITISATS and CDR2 ISYDGTV (reference sequence). The CDR3 has 17 residues. The CDR3 protein is CALWEVVGELGKKIKVF. The CDR3 bases are TGTGCCTTGTGGGAGGTAGTAGGGGAGTTGGGCAAAAAAATCAAGGTATTT.

The J gene is TRGJ1 or TRGJ2, the V gene TRGV2. The J gene, absent from TCRdb, was called here by matching the DNA to germline. This CDR3 region has 12 residues. Germline V gene data show CDR1 as EGSNGY and CDR2 as YDSYNSKV. V was pared by 1 base and J by 11 bases, with 8 bases of the junction left unmatched. The CDR3 DNA is TGTGCCACCTGGGACGGCCTTTGGGAGAAACTCTTT. This translates into CATWDGLWEKLF.

A V gene of TRGV9 was called, but no J gene was assigned. CDR3 length equals 17 residues. The germline CDR1 and CDR2 sequences are GITISATS and ISYDGTV (reference sequence). CDR3 nucleotides: TGTGCCTTGTGGGAGGTGCTTTCCGAGTTGGGCAAAAAAATAAAGGTATTT. Translation gives CALWEVLSELGKKIKVF.

With respect to this clone: A read error may explain this, as a much larger clone is one base away. V is TRGV5 and J is TRGJ1 or TRGJ2. Germline matching of the DNA provided the J gene here, since TCRdb leaves it blank. J lost 7 bases, V lost 0 bases, and 3 bases had no gene match. CDR1 is VINAFY, CDR2 YDVSNSKD, per germline. The CDR3 is 12 residues long. This chain's CDR3 is CATWDRRYKKLF. CDR3 coding DNA: TGTGCCACCTGGGACAGGCGCTATAAGAAACTCTTT.

By sample share, this clone is large. Being one base from a much bigger clone, this may be a read error. Different DNA sequences within this sample yield the same CDR3. The chain combines TRGV9 with TRGJP. TCRdb carries no J gene annotation; the J gene was assigned here by matching the DNA with germline. Per the germline V gene, CDR1 is GITISATS and CDR2 is ISYDGTV (reference sequence). The CDR3 extends over 16 amino acids. Unmatched junction bases numbered 1, after V lost 1 base and J lost 4 bases. The CDR3 region has the DNA TGTGCCTTGTGGGAGGTCCAAGAGTTGGGCAAAAAAATCAAGGTATTT. It translates to CALWEVQELGKKIKVF.

The CDR3 DNA reads TGTGCCTTACCGAAGAAAGAGTTGGGCAAAAAAATCAAGGTATTT. Protein sequence: CALPKKELGKKIKVF. This rearrangement joins TRGV9 to TRGJP. In the absence of a J gene in TCRdb, the DNA was matched to germline to assign it here. The length of the CDR3 is 15 residues. In germline, CDR1 is GITISATS, CDR2 ISYDGTV (reference sequence). Trimming took 10 bases from V and 5 from J; bases not matched to a gene: 8.

A word on this clone: The sample holds other DNA sequences that translate to the same CDR3. The chain combines TRGV9 with TRGJP. The J gene comes from matching the DNA to germline here; TCRdb lacks it. V shed 4 bases and J 6 bases; nucleotides not matched to a gene: 3. Looked up from germline, CDR1 is GITISATS and CDR2 is ISYDGTV (reference sequence). The CDR3 length is 15 residues. The CDR3 here is CALWERELGKKIKVF. CDR3 bases: TGTGCCTTGTGGGAACGAGAGTTGGGCAAAAAAATCAAGGTATTT.

This clone has just a few counts. Other DNA sequences in this specimen translate into the identical CDR3. The chain employs TRGV9 and TRGJP. No J segment appears in TCRdb, so it was assigned here by matching the sequence to germline. CDR1 is GITISATS and CDR2 is ISYDGTV in the germline V gene (reference sequence). The CDR3 length is 17 residues. The V segment lost 0 bases and the J segment 7 bases; nucleotides outside the gene matches: 6. CDR3 bases: TGTGCCTTGTGGGAGGTGCTGGCGGAGTTGGGCAAAAAAATCAAGGTATTT. It is translated as CALWEVLAELGKKIKVF.

This clone was detected only once. A junction end diverges from the germline sequence, so it may reflect a read error. V usage is TRGV9 and J usage is TRGJP. The J gene was missing in TCRdb and was found by matching the end of the DNA to germline. CDR3 length: 17 residues. In germline, CDR1 is GITISATS, CDR2 ISYDGTV (reference sequence). The CDR3 spells CALWEANQELGKKIKVF. DNA of the CDR3: TGTGCCTTGTGGGAGGCTAACCAAGAGTTGGGTAAAAAAATCAAGGTATTT.

This CDR3 reads CALWEVNLPLRKKLF. Here the CDR3 DNA reads TGTGCCTTGTGGGAGGTGAATCTCCCTTTACGGAAGAAACTCTTT. V usage is TRGV9 and J usage is TRGJ1 or TRGJ2. TCRdb gives no J gene; it was assigned here by matching the DNA to germline. CDR3 size: 15 residues. Germline V gene data show CDR1 as GITISATS and CDR2 as ISYDGTV (reference sequence). Losses at the gene ends were 0 bases for V and 10 bases for J; bases not matched to a gene: 15.

No V gene call was produced; the J gene was TRGJP. The CDR3 spans 15 residues. Here the CDR3 reads CALWDSKLGKKIKVF. The CDR3 nucleotides are TGTGCCTTGTGGGATTCGAAGTTGGGCAAAAAAATCAAGGTATTT.

Comment on this clone: Distinct nucleotide sequences in the sample also encode this CDR3. This chain joins TRGV9 and TRGJP. No J segment appears in TCRdb, so it was assigned here by matching the sequence to germline. CDR3 length: 14 amino acids. V shed 5 bases and J 9 bases; nucleotides not matched to a gene: 4. CDR1 GITISATS and CDR2 ISYDGTV come from the germline V gene (reference sequence). This CDR3 reads CALWGGLGKKIKVF. The CDR3 nucleotides are TGTGCCTTGTGGGGAGGGTTGGGCAAAAAAATCAAGGTATTT.

Of note for this clone: The sample contains more than one DNA sequence encoding this CDR3. V gene TRGV9 combines with J gene TRGJP. The J gene, not given by TCRdb, was assigned here from a germline match of the nucleotide sequence. From germline, CDR1 is GITISATS and CDR2 ISYDGTV (reference sequence). CDR3 length equals 17 residues. V was pared by 0 bases and J by 7 bases, with 6 bases of the junction left unmatched. CDR3 residues: CALWEVQGELGKKIKVF. Written as DNA, the CDR3 is TGTGCCTTGTGGGAGGTGCAGGGTGAGTTGGGCAAAAAAATCAAGGTATTT.

Here the CDR3 DNA reads TGTGCCTTGTGGGAGACCCTGCAAGAGTTGGGCAAAAAAATCATGGTATTT. It encodes CALWETLQELGKKIMVF. No J gene was assigned, while the V gene was called as TRGV9. Germline lookup yields CDR1 GITISATS and CDR2 ISYDGTV (reference sequence). The CDR3 extends over 17 amino acids.

A note on this clone: Additional DNA sequences in this sample encode the identical CDR3. The chain carries TRGV9 and TRGJP. No J gene was available from TCRdb, and it was assigned here by a germline match of the DNA. Germline lookup yields CDR1 GITISATS and CDR2 ISYDGTV (reference sequence). CDR3 length: 17 residues. J gave up 5 bases and V 0 bases, and 4 bases lay outside the gene matches. The DNA for the CDR3 is TGTGCCTTGTGGGAGGTGAGGGAAGAGTTGGGCAAAAAAATCAAGGTATTT. Translated, it gives CALWEVREELGKKIKVF.